This passage covers 3 T cell receptor beta chains from one sample sequenced in a study of blood T cell repertoires in COVID-19. TCRdb keeps only in-frame clones here, not all; method: immunoSEQ multiplex PCR. The sample lists 30,000 to 40,000 clones, around 80% occurring once. Sample: peripheral blood. These receptors came from a man at least 80 years old with active or convalescent COVID-19.

The J gene is TRBJ2-1, the V gene TRBV21-1; the table's D call, TRBD2, has no DNA check behind it. TRBV21-1 is labeled a pseudogene. This CDR3 contains 16 residues. Here the CDR3 reads CASSKDGSELAGEQFF. The CDR3 region has the DNA TGTGCCAGCAGCAAAGATGGTAGTGAGTTAGCCGGTGAGCAGTTCTTC.

This clone was observed a handful of times. J is TRBJ2-1 and V is TRBV4-1; no clear D. From germline, CDR1 is MGHRA and CDR2 YSYEKL. The CDR3 has 12 amino acids. V was clipped by 0 bases and J by 11 bases, with 8 bases between them. The CDR3 loop reads CASSQDETKQFF. DNA for the CDR3: TGCGCCAGCAGCCAAGACGAGACAAAGCAGTTCTTC.

The rearrangement links TRBV28 to TRBJ2-1, with 8 nucleotides matching TRBD2. This CDR3 comprises 15 residues. CDR1 and CDR2 (germline): MDHEN, SYDVKM. Losses at the gene ends were 1 base for V and 5 bases for J; bases not matched to a gene: 4. The CDR3 sequence: CASSLLTSGDNEQFF. The DNA for the CDR3 is TGTGCCAGCAGTTTATTAACTAGCGGTGACAATGAGCAGTTCTTC. The full variable domain, rest sourced from reference TRBV28 and TRBJ2-1, is DVKVTQSSRYLVKRTGEKVFLECVQDMDHENMFWYRQDPGLGLRLIYFSYDVKMKEKGDIPEGYSVSREKKERFSLILESASTNQTSMYLCASSLLTSGDNEQFFGPGTRLTVL.